This T cell receptor (beta chain) is drawn from a study of T cell repertoires in cytomegalovirus infection. Study details: Selected CMV epitopes included recently identified HLA-C-restricted ones as well as well-studied HLA-B-restricted ones. Public TCR beta signature analysis indicated the presence of both CMV infection and matching HLA type. Study observations and caveats: Carriers of CMV and the relevant HLA type were discriminated by public TCR beta frequency. Clonotypes of TCR beta that were HLA-C-restricted and CMV-specific dominated the ex vivo response.

The V end lost 4 bases, the J end lost 3 bases, and 9 bases lay between the germline ends. From germline, CDR1 is MNHNY and CDR2 SVGAGI (reference sequence). This CDR3 has 13 amino acids. This clonotype has more than one count but fewer than ten. Its antigen is currently unknown. TCRdb reprocessed the reads with MiXCR, giving one entry per CDR3 protein. The table lists approximately 1,000,000 distinct CDR3 sequences, about a third of them singletons. This clonotype originated in a human donor in good health (CMV status not recorded). Some clones in this sample may be carry-over from other donors' samples. V is TRBV6-6 and J is TRBJ2-5; D might be TRBD2 (6 bases). The starting material was cultured CD8+ T cells from PBMCs, obtained from culture after CMV antigen stimulation. This CDR3 reads CASSWGVKETQYF. The CDR3 bases are TGTGCCAGCAGTTGGGGGGTTAAAGAGACCCAGTACTTC.